The 16 T cell receptor beta chains below all came from one sample that was sequenced in a study of Ad26.COV2.S vaccination and SARS-CoV-2 variants. Sequenced by immunoSEQ multiplex PCR; TCRdb stores in-frame clones only, minus some. The sample includes under 550,000 clones, roughly 90% of them seen just once. Treatment specified: about 20 received Ad26.COV2.S at low or high dose, single or two shots; 5 received placebo; per-sample allocation not given. Following the first vaccine or placebo injection, samples were taken on day 63. Sequences were derived from peripheral blood, sampled in a trial of Ad26.COV2.S vaccine versus placebo. The receptor source for this set is a person aged 18-60 years who received the Ad26.COV2.S COVID-19 vaccine or a placebo.

The J gene is TRBJ1-1, the V gene TRBV19; 8 positions agree with TRBD1. The CDR3 loop spans 16 amino acids. V trimming: 6 bases; J trimming: 3 bases; junction bases outside the gene matches: 12. Germline lookup yields CDR1 LNHDA and CDR2 SQIVND (reference sequence). CDR3 residues: CASRRTGMGRDTEAFF. CDR3 in DNA: TGTGCCAGTAGACGGACAGGGATGGGGCGGGACACTGAAGCTTTCTTT.

V and J are TRBV29-1 and TRBJ1-4; the match to TRBD1 covers 12 bases. This CDR3 is 15 amino acids long. V lost 7 bases, J lost 6 bases, and 9 bases stayed unmatched. CDR1 is SQVTM, CDR2 ANQGSEA, per germline. CDR3: CSGRGTGGEYEKLFF. The CDR3 DNA is TGCAGCGGCAGAGGGACAGGGGGCGAGTATGAAAAACTGTTTTTT.

The rearrangement uses TRBV11-3 and TRBJ2-3; no firm D call. The CDR3 is 14 amino acids. V gave up 1 base and J gave up 4 bases, with 9 bases separating them. Germline V gene sequence: CDR1 SGHNT, CDR2 YENEEA. CDR3 bases: TGTGCCAGCAGCTTAGGGGTTGGATCAGATACGCAGTATTTT. The encoded protein is CASSLGVGSDTQYF.

CDR3 DNA sequence: TGTGCCAGCAGTTCGCAACCCGGGACAGGCTCTAATTCACCCCTCCACTTT. Translated: CASSSQPGTGSNSPLHF. The rearrangement links TRBV27 to TRBJ1-6; 8 bases agree with TRBD1. Trimming cost V 4 bases and J 6 bases; bases outside gene matches: 11. In germline, CDR1 is MNHEY, CDR2 SMNVEV (reference sequence). CDR3 length: 17 residues.

The chain has TRBV28 and TRBJ1-2; 8 nucleotides line up with TRBD1. The CDR3 spans 14 residues. Trimming at V came to 7 bases and at J to 7 bases, leaving 11 bases not matched to a gene. Per the germline V gene, CDR1 is MDHEN and CDR2 is SYDVKM. The CDR3 reads CASNNPGQVLGYTF. As DNA, the CDR3 is TGTGCCAGCAACAACCCGGGACAGGTTCTTGGCTACACCTTC.

The rearrangement uses TRBV11-3 and TRBJ2-2; TRBD2 aligns across 8 bases. The V segment lost 0 bases and the J segment 3 bases; nucleotides outside the gene matches: 3. This CDR3 has 16 amino acids. Germline loops: CDR1 SGHNT, CDR2 YENEEA. The CDR3 DNA sequence: TGTGCCAGCAGCTTAGACGGGGGGGCGGACACCGGGGAGCTGTTTTTT. Encoded protein: CASSLDGGADTGELFF.

The V call is TRBV9, the J call TRBJ2-1; no clear D gene. Trimming removed 0 bases from V and 4 bases from J, with 8 bases in between. Per germline, CDR1 SGDLS and CDR2 YYNGEE. The CDR3 totals 14 residues. The CDR3 sequence: CASSVEWAYNEQFF. The CDR3 nucleotides are TGTGCCAGCAGCGTAGAATGGGCGTACAATGAGCAGTTCTTC.

The chain is built from TRBV4-1 and TRBJ2-7; 8 bases match TRBD2. The CDR3 is made up of 16 amino acids. Germline V gene lookup returns CDR1 MGHRA and CDR2 YSYEKL. The junction had 5 bases not matched to a gene; V was cut back by 1 base and J by 0 bases. Here the CDR3 reads CASSQVGTRSSYEQYF. The CDR3 region has the DNA TGCGCCAGCAGCCAAGTCGGGACTAGGAGCTCCTACGAGCAGTACTTC.

The rearrangement links TRBV28 to TRBJ1-5; weak D call: TRBD1 (5 bases). The CDR3 is 12 residues long. The V end was cut by 8 bases, the J end by 0 bases, with 5 bases between. Germline CDR1 and CDR2: MDHEN and SYDVKM. This chain's CDR3 is CASGGSNQPQHF. In nucleotides, the CDR3 is TGTGCCAGCGGGGGTAGCAATCAGCCCCAGCATTTT.

The chain joins TRBV7-9 to TRBJ1-4, with D hard to call. The germline V gene encodes CDR1 SEHNR and CDR2 FQNEAQ (reference sequence). Trimming removed 4 bases at V and 3 bases at J, with 12 bases between. This CDR3 has 15 residues. The CDR3 coding sequence is TGTGCCAGCAGCTCCTCCGGGAAGTCTAATGAAAAACTGTTTTTT. This codes for CASSSSGKSNEKLFF. Combining the CDR3 with reference TRBV7-9 and TRBJ1-4 gives the whole variable domain DTGVSQNPRHKITKRGQNVTFRCDPISEHNRLYWYRQTLGQGPEFLTYFQNEAQLEKSRLLSDRFSAERPKGSFSTLEIQRTEQGDSAMYLCASSSSGKSNEKLFFGSGTQLSVL.

The chain carries TRBV5-6 and TRBJ1-1; 8 bases line up with TRBD1. V was clipped by 0 bases and J by 5 bases; unmatched bases: 6. The CDR3 loop spans 15 amino acids. Germline V lookup: CDR1 SGHDT, CDR2 YYEEEE. CDR3: CASSLGTGGSTEAFF. The CDR3 nucleotides read TGTGCCAGCAGCTTGGGAACAGGGGGGTCAACTGAAGCTTTCTTT.

This sequence joins TRBV6-6 and TRBJ2-7; perhaps TRBD2 as D (6 bases). The CDR3 contains 16 residues. Germline V gene sequence: CDR1 MNHNY, CDR2 SVGAGI (reference sequence). Trimming removed 0 bases at V and 0 bases at J, with 12 bases between. CDR3 nucleotide sequence: TGTGCCAGCAGTTACTCGATCGCGGGGATCTCCTACGAGCAGTACTTC. Protein: CASSYSIAGISYEQYF.

The CDR3 here is CASTPQGPDSPNSPLHF. CDR3 DNA: TGTGCCAGCACCCCCCAGGGTCCCGACAGCCCGAATTCACCCCTCCACTTT. V is TRBV7-3 and J is TRBJ1-6; maybe TRBD1 (5 bases). Per germline, CDR1 SGHTA and CDR2 FQGTGA. The CDR3 covers 17 residues. V was pared by 7 bases and J by 7 bases, with 23 bases between.

This clone has a single count. The chain has TRBV27 and TRBJ2-1, with unresolved D. The CDR3 totals 13 residues. Trimming left V 5 bases short and J 5 bases short, with 10 bases between. Germline assignment: CDR1 MNHEY and CDR2 SMNVEV (reference sequence). The CDR3 DNA sequence: TGTGCCAGCAGTCCCCGGGTCGACAATGAGCAGTTCTTC. Its translation: CASSPRVDNEQFF.

The chain couples TRBV6-5 to TRBJ2-1, with 8 bases fitting TRBD2. The CDR3 is made up of 15 amino acids. Germline V gene data show CDR1 as MNHEY and CDR2 as SVGAGI. V shed 7 bases, J shed 8 bases, and the junction held 13 bases outside the gene matches. As DNA, the CDR3 is TGTGCCAGCACTATAACGGGGGGGCCTAATGATGAGCAGTTCTTC. Protein sequence: CASTITGGPNDEQFF.

V is TRBV7-9 and J is TRBJ1-2, with D maybe TRBD1 (5 bases). Trimming took off 7 bases at V and 4 bases at J, with 16 bases between the two ends. The CDR3 has 14 residues. The germline gives CDR1 SEHNR, CDR2 FQNEAQ (reference sequence). Here the CDR3 reads CASTNPGRSYGYTF. The CDR3 nucleotides are TGTGCCAGCACCAACCCGGGACGGAGCTATGGCTACACCTTC.